The subject of this entry is one T cell receptor beta chain. With 1 base removed from V and 3 bases from J, the gap between germline ends came to 15 bases. This CDR3 contains 16 residues. Germline V CDR1 and CDR2: LGHNA, YNFKEQ. Assay used: immunoSEQ multiplex PCR; TCRdb lists only in-frame clones, some missing. The sample records some 200,000 clones, 84% being singletons. The sample comes from a study of blood T cell repertoires in COVID-19. Study details: The samples span acute and convalescent COVID-19 from the United States, Italy and Spain.

The TCR originated in an elderly woman with active or convalescent COVID-19. Sequences were obtained from peripheral blood. The chain couples TRBV4-2 to TRBJ1-2, with D maybe TRBD1 (6 bases). The CDR3 loop is CASSQGDGGAHYGYTF. The CDR3 region has the DNA TGTGCCAGCAGCCAAGGTGACGGGGGGGCTCACTATGGCTACACCTTC.